The entry that follows covers one T cell receptor (beta chain) sequence. Its matching antigen is unknown. The entry originates in a study of cytomegalovirus exposure and HLA in healthy donors. Primers for the PCR totalled 60 Vbeta and 13 Jbeta. As originally analysed: In a later analysis, of tens of millions of unique beta chains, about 10 million appeared in at least two donors. Clones were sequenced by immunoSEQ multiplex PCR, and TCRdb holds only the in-frame ones, with some missing. D and trimming come from the DNA, and the V and J calls and clone size come from that table. The sample has 150,000 to 200,000 clones, 75% seen once. Overall study findings and caveats: Later work found most CMV-associated TCR beta chains apparently HLA-restricted. DRB1 had the most TCR associations and HLA-C the fewest, a later analysis found, with rates varying by HLA locus.

The germline gives CDR1 SGHVS, CDR2 FQNEAQ. The CDR3 is made up of 12 amino acids. The V end lost 1 base, the J end lost 4 bases, and 2 bases lay between the germline ends. The sequenced material came from PBMCs. The rearrangement links TRBV7-8 to TRBJ1-5; D is undetermined. The receptor comes from a male donor in good health and CMV-seronegative. CDR3 bases: TGTGCCAGCAGCTTAGTAAATCAGCCCCAGCATTTT. It is translated as CASSLVNQPQHF.